The T cell receptor beta chain described here comes from a study of early T cells in non-severe SARS-CoV-2 infection (dated by TCRdb to 2020 to 2022). Regarding the complete study: Because TCR sequencing relied on bulk RNA taken from unsorted whole blood, pairing of alpha and beta chains was not possible.

On the study overall, not on this receptor specifically: Matching against VDJdb was skewed toward anti-spike CD8 responses, likely underestimated virus-specific expansions, and missed private and CD4 specificities.

The method was 5' RACE. This sample was sequenced with a NextSeq 500. To correct for sequencing error and PCR bias, the TCR library protocol tagged individual cDNA molecules with unique molecular identifiers. Sequencing covered both TCR alpha and beta chains, and within each sample the abundances of alpha and beta sequences were tightly co-correlated. The published analysis was carried out like this. Decombinator V4 was used to annotate TCR sequences for V gene, J gene and CDR3. TCRs were defined as expanded if a significant change between any two time points was detected under a Poisson model with p below 0.0001. TCR abundances were normalised to the total number of TCRs sequenced per sample and expressed as counts per million. VDJdb, accessed on 1 November 2021, was searched for TCRs annotated for CMV, EBV and SARS-CoV-2, and TCRs annotated for more than one antigen were excluded. In-frame beta chains were kept once TCRdb had trimmed the public reads at Q25 with fastp and called clones with MiXCR. Identical CDR3 protein sequences are pooled into one entry, listed with their most common genes and DNA. None of the V and J calls come from the authors' own analysis; TCRdb made them. The sample has around 81,000 distinct CDR3 sequences on record, 11% to 15% of them singletons. The ten biggest clones cover 10% to 11% of the sample.

On this clonotype itself: Its binding antigen is unknown. At one boundary the junction diverges from the germline segment, which might be a read error.

A case-control design nested within a healthcare worker cohort in London, UK, was used, with weekly nasopharyngeal swab PCR tests and blood sampling performed. Healthcare workers were recruited during the week of the UK lockdown, between 23 and 31 March 2020, and followed weekly for up to about 15 weeks. Sequencing used whole blood. The source of this sequence is an adult who was a healthcare worker with PCR-confirmed SARS-CoV-2 infection or an uninfected control (not recorded which).

The CDR3 corresponds to CASSSRTEVGVYGHTF. The sequence in DNA is TGTGCCAGCAGTTCACGGACAGAGGTTGGGGTCTATGGCCACACCTTC. Here the chain combines TRBV12-3 or TRBV12-4 and TRBJ1-2, with TRBD1 tentatively as D gene (6 bases match). The CDR3 contains 16 residues, cysteine and phenylalanine counted. Solely the CDR3 DNA is kept, with 48 bases framed from the first base.